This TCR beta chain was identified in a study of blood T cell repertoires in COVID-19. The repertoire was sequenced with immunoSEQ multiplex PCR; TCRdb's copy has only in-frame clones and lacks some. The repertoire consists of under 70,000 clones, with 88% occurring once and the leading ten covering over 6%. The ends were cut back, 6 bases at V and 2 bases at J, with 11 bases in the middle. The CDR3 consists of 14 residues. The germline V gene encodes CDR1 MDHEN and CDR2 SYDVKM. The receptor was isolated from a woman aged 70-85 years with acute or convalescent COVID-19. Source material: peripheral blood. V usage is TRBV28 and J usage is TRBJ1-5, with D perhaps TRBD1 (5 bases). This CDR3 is CASSRPRGNQPQHF. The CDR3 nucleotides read TGTGCCAGCAGCCGGCCCAGGGGCAATCAGCCCCAGCATTTT.